Below, 27 T cell receptor beta chains from the same sample are listed, as sequenced in a study of blood T cell repertoires in COVID-19. Data came from immunoSEQ multiplex PCR; TCRdb stores just in-frame clones and leaves some out. The sample consists of 250,000 to 300,000 clones, around 87% of them appearing once. The sequencing input was peripheral blood. The receptors stem from a woman in her forties or fifties who had recovered from COVID-19.

The gene calls are TRBV28 and TRBJ2-6; no definite D call. Trimming removed 6 bases at V and 2 bases at J, with 5 bases between. In germline, CDR1 is MDHEN, CDR2 SYDVKM. The CDR3 totals 13 residues. The CDR3 DNA sequence: TGTGCCAGCAGGGCCCCTGGGGCCAACGTCCTGACTTTC. It specifies CASRAPGANVLTF.

The chain employs TRBV18 and TRBJ1-1, with 10 bases fitting TRBD1. Germline-derived CDR1 and CDR2 are KGHSH and LQKENI. After removal of 3 bases from V and 5 bases from J, the junction contained 3 bases not matched to a gene. The CDR3 is 14 residues long. For the CDR3, the DNA is TGTGCCAGCTCACCTGGACAGGGGGGAACTGAAGCTTTCTTT. This encodes CASSPGQGGTEAFF. Variable domain in full (rest from reference TRBV18 and TRBJ1-1): NAGVMQNPRHLVRRRGQEARLRCSPMKGHSHVYWYRQLPEEGLKFMVYLQKENIIDESGMPKERFSAEFPKEGPSILRIQQVVRGDSAAYFCASSPGQGGTEAFFGQGTRLTVV.

The rearrangement joins TRBV19 to TRBJ1-3; weak D call: TRBD1 (5 bases). Germline-derived CDR1 and CDR2 are LNHDA and SQIVND (reference sequence). With 10 bases removed from V and 4 bases from J, the gap between germline ends came to 14 bases. The CDR3 is 13 amino acids. CDR3 amino acids: CATGGVAGNTIYF. For the CDR3, the DNA is TGTGCCACCGGAGGGGTGGCAGGAAACACCATATATTTT.

V is TRBV5-4 and J is TRBJ1-2; D remains unclear. Per germline, CDR1 SGHNT and CDR2 YYREEE (reference sequence). The CDR3 length is 15 residues. V dropped 0 bases and J dropped 7 bases, with 16 bases sitting between them. The CDR3, as DNA: TGTGCCAGCAGCTTGGGTGGCCCAGCTACGGGTGGCTACACCTTC. Its protein is CASSLGGPATGGYTF.

V and J are TRBV18 and TRBJ2-7, with TRBD2 matching 10 bases. Germline V gene data show CDR1 as KGHSH and CDR2 as LQKENI. This CDR3 spans 16 amino acids. V gave up 0 bases and J gave up 5 bases; unmatched junction bases: 7. As DNA, the CDR3 is TGTGCCAGCTCACCACCCCAACTAGCGGGATACCACGAGCAGTACTTC. Its protein product is CASSPPQLAGYHEQYF. Full variable domain (remainder filled in from reference TRBV18 and TRBJ2-7): NAGVMQNPRHLVRRRGQEARLRCSPMKGHSHVYWYRQLPEEGLKFMVYLQKENIIDESGMPKERFSAEFPKEGPSILRIQQVVRGDSAAYFCASSPPQLAGYHEQYFGPGTRLTVT.

This chain connects TRBV5-1 to TRBJ2-1; a weak D match, TRBD1 (6 bases). Germline CDR1 reads SGHRS; CDR2 reads YFSETQ. CDR3 length: 14 residues. V was clipped by 6 bases and J by 4 bases, with 14 bases between them. In DNA, the CDR3 is TGCGCCAGCACCAAACAGGGCCCTTACAATGAGCAGTTCTTC. Protein: CASTKQGPYNEQFF.

J is TRBJ1-2 and V is TRBV7-8; 9 nucleotides align to TRBD1. Germline-derived CDR1 and CDR2 are SGHVS and FQNEAQ. With 1 base clipped from V and 7 bases from J, the junction kept 4 bases outside the gene matches. This CDR3 is 14 amino acids long. The CDR3 region is CASSLETGGSGYTF. For the CDR3, the DNA is TGTGCCAGCAGCTTAGAGACAGGGGGGTCTGGCTACACCTTC.

The V call is TRBV28, the J call TRBJ2-3; unclear D gene. Germline values: CDR1 MDHEN, CDR2 SYDVKM. The CDR3 runs 15 residues. V was trimmed by 6 bases and J by 1 base, leaving 14 bases between them. The CDR3 loop reads CASRTVVRGTDTQYF. CDR3 in DNA: TGTGCCAGCAGGACTGTAGTAAGAGGCACAGATACGCAGTATTTT.

Comments on this clone: An end of the junction does not agree with germline; a read error may underlie this. The CDR3, as DNA: TGTGCCAGCAGTGAAGCTCCCGGGACACCACAAGCTTTT. Protein product: CASSEAPGTPQAF. This chain connects TRBV2 to TRBJ2-3; a possible D gene is TRBD1 (6 bases). Germline V gene lookup returns CDR1 SNHLY and CDR2 FYNNEI. This CDR3 contains 13 residues.

This chain connects TRBV2 to TRBJ1-2; D is ambiguous. Germline V gene sequence: CDR1 SNHLY, CDR2 FYNNEI. The V end was cut by 2 bases, the J end by 6 bases, with 28 bases between. The CDR3 spans 19 residues. CDR3 residues: CASSERTAWVTVDGDGYTF. The DNA for the CDR3 is TGTGCCAGCAGTGAACGAACAGCCTGGGTCACGGTAGACGGGGATGGCTACACCTTC.

The V and J genes are TRBV6-5 and TRBJ1-5; perhaps TRBD1 as D (5 bases). Germline values: CDR1 MNHEY, CDR2 SVGAGI. The CDR3 length is 14 residues. Trimming left V 3 bases short and J 7 bases short, with 13 bases between. This CDR3 reads CASSYDRFSQPQHF. The DNA for the CDR3 is TGTGCCAGCAGTTATGACAGATTCAGCCAGCCCCAGCATTTT.

The chain recombines TRBV10-3 with TRBJ1-2; D perhaps matches TRBD1 (5 bases). V was pared by 8 bases and J by 0 bases, with 19 bases between. Germline CDR1 reads ENHRY; CDR2 reads SYGVKD. The CDR3 sequence is 16 residues long. CDR3 DNA sequence: TGTGCCATCGGCAATCCAGGGATAAGAGCTAACTATGGCTACACCTTC. It encodes CAIGNPGIRANYGYTF.

This chain links TRBV20-1 with TRBJ1-1; no firm D call. CDR1 is DFQATT and CDR2 is SNEGSKA in the germline V gene (reference sequence). The CDR3 contains 11 residues. V was cut by 3 bases and J by 7 bases, with 9 bases left in between. In nucleotides, the CDR3 is TGCAGTGCTAGGCGAGCGGGTGAAGCTTTCTTT. Translated: CSARRAGEAFF.

The gene calls are TRBV30 and TRBJ1-2; no clear D gene. CDR1 is GTSNPN and CDR2 is SVGIG in the germline V gene (reference sequence). CDR3 length: 10 amino acids. Trimming shortened V by 7 bases and J by 7 bases, and 10 bases separated the two germline ends. The CDR3 protein is CAYLTGGYTF. CDR3 DNA: TGTGCCTACCTCACGGGTGGCTACACCTTC.

This chain connects TRBV9 to TRBJ1-2, with 9 bases aligning to TRBD1. There are 14 residues in the CDR3. Germline V gene data show CDR1 as SGDLS and CDR2 as YYNGEE. The trim removed 3 bases at V and 1 base at J, leaving 1 base unmatched. The CDR3 loop is CASSATGGNYGYTF. As DNA, the CDR3 is TGTGCCAGCAGCGCGACAGGGGGTAACTATGGCTACACCTTC.

This chain uses TRBV5-1 with TRBJ2-1; 9 nucleotides match TRBD1. Trimming removed 2 bases from V and 0 bases from J; junction bases left unmatched: 12. CDR3 length: 19 amino acids. Germline lookup yields CDR1 SGHRS and CDR2 YFSETQ. CDR3 region: CASSLRQPGQGSSYNEQFF. Written as DNA, the CDR3 is TGCGCCAGCAGCTTACGACAGCCCGGACAGGGGAGCTCCTACAATGAGCAGTTCTTC.

V and J are TRBV5-1 and TRBJ2-7, with D hard to call. Germline CDR1 is SGHRS and CDR2 is YFSETQ. Trimming stripped 3 bases from V and 2 bases from J, with 9 bases between. CDR3 length: 13 amino acids. As DNA, the CDR3 is TGCGCCAGCAGCTCGACCACAGCCTACGAGCAGTACTTC. It codes for CASSSTTAYEQYF.

In its sample, this clone was seen once. The chain employs TRBV5-4 and TRBJ1-1; 9 bases match TRBD1. CDR1 is SGHNT and CDR2 is YYREEE in the germline V gene (reference sequence). The CDR3 is made up of 16 amino acids. V trimming: 4 bases; J trimming: 6 bases; junction bases outside the gene matches: 13. The CDR3 DNA reads TGTGCCAGCAGCCCCATTCCGACAGGGGGAATCGCTGAAGCTTTCTTT. Its translation: CASSPIPTGGIAEAFF.

The V call is TRBV21-1, the J call TRBJ2-2; TRBD1 is the table's D call, not checked against the DNA. TRBV21-1 is shown as a pseudogene. This CDR3 region has 15 residues. CDR3 sequence (DNA): TGTGCCAGCAAGGGCTGGGGGACAGGGAGAGGGGAGCTGTTTTTT. It specifies CASKGWGTGRGELFF.

The gene calls are TRBV5-4 and TRBJ1-4; no clear D. V shed 2 bases and J shed 6 bases, with 8 bases lying between them. Germline values: CDR1 SGHNT, CDR2 YYREEE (reference sequence). The CDR3 has 13 residues. CDR3 nucleotide sequence: TGTGCCAGCAGCTTCCCCTCCGATGAAAAACTGTTTTTT. Its protein is CASSFPSDEKLFF.

The rearrangement joins TRBV20-1 to TRBJ1-1; D uncertain. This CDR3 region has 10 residues. Germline-derived CDR1 and CDR2 are DFQATT and SNEGSKA (reference sequence). The DNA of the CDR3 is TGCACTATAGGAGGCACTGAAGCTTTCTTT. This encodes CTIGGTEAFF.

The chain has TRBV4-3 and TRBJ1-6, with 8 bases aligning to TRBD1. The CDR3 totals 15 residues. Germline loops: CDR1 LGHNA, CDR2 YSLEER. V lost 4 bases to trimming and J lost 5 bases; unmatched junction nucleotides: 4. The CDR3 here is CASSRLTGDNSPLHF. As DNA, the CDR3 is TGCGCCAGCAGCCGATTGACAGGGGATAATTCACCCCTCCACTTT.

This clone turned up a few times. The J gene is TRBJ1-1, the V gene TRBV20-1, with 8 bases identical to TRBD1. Germline V gives CDR1 DFQATT, CDR2 SNEGSKA (reference sequence). CDR3 length: 11 residues. This CDR3 is CKGQVNTEAFF. CDR3 in DNA: TGCAAGGGACAGGTTAACACTGAAGCTTTCTTT.

The V gene is TRBV18, the J gene TRBJ2-7, with TRBD1 matching over 7 bases. The CDR3 loop spans 13 amino acids. Trimming took 4 bases from V and 2 from J; bases not matched to a gene: 2. Germline CDR1 is KGHSH and CDR2 is LQKENI. The CDR3 nucleotides are TGTGCCAGCTCACAGCAGGGGGCCTACGAGCAGTACTTC. Amino acids: CASSQQGAYEQYF.

The chain uses TRBV28 and TRBJ1-4, with D unresolved. The CDR3 runs to 12 residues. V was cut by 1 base and J by 14 bases, with 11 bases left in between. Germline lookup yields CDR1 MDHEN and CDR2 SYDVKM. The CDR3 DNA follows: TGTGCCAGCAGTTTATTCCAGTTCGGGCTGTTTTTT. Residues: CASSLFQFGLFF.

This chain joins TRBV27 and TRBJ1-1; TRBD1 is a possible D gene (5 bases). Trimming shortened V by 8 bases and J by 1 base, and 14 bases separated the two germline ends. Germline CDR1 reads MNHEY; CDR2 reads SMNVEV (reference sequence). The CDR3 contains 14 residues. CDR3 in DNA: TGTGCCAGCTCCCTGGGGGAGGGGAACACTGAAGCTTTCTTT. It is translated as CASSLGEGNTEAFF.

V usage is TRBV5-1 and J usage is TRBJ2-1; TRBD2 matches at 8 bases. CDR1 is SGHRS and CDR2 is YFSETQ in the germline V gene. The CDR3 has 22 amino acids. V was clipped by 1 base and J by 0 bases; unmatched bases: 21. CDR3 coding DNA: TGCGCCAGCAGCTTGAGCCGATCAGGACTAGCTCCCAGTTATGGCTCCTACAATGAGCAGTTCTTC. Protein sequence: CASSLSRSGLAPSYGSYNEQFF.